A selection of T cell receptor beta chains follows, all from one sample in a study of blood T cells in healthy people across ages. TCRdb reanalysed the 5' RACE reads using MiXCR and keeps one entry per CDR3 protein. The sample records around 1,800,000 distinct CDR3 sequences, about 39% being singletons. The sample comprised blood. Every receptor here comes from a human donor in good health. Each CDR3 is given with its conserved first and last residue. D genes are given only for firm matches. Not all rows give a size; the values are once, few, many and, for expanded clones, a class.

CDR3nt: TGCGCCAGCAGCTCAGGACAGGGGGCGGCTTGGGCCTATGGCTACACCTTC
CDR3aa: CASSSGQGAAWAYGYTF
v_gene: TRBV5-1
abundance: -
d_gene: TRBD1
j_gene: TRBJ1-2

CDR3nt: TGTGCCAGCAGCGTAGGTAATACTCCGGGCGAGCAGTACTTC
CDR3aa: CASSVGNTPGEQYF
v_gene: TRBV9
abundance: -
d_gene: -
j_gene: TRBJ2-7

CDR3nt: TGCAGTGCTAGAGATATGGGCGGGGGGGCCCCCAATGAGCAGTTCTTC
CDR3aa: CSARDMGGGAPNEQFF
v_gene: TRBV20-1
abundance: -
d_gene: TRBD2
j_gene: TRBJ2-1

CDR3nt: TGCAGTGCTAGAGATGGGTTGACCGGGGAGCTGTTTTTT
CDR3aa: CSARDGLTGELFF
v_gene: TRBV20-1
abundance: -
d_gene: -
j_gene: TRBJ2-2

CDR3nt: TGTGCCAGCAGTATTGGACCTCAACAGGGACACTATGGCTACACCTTC
CDR3aa: CASSIGPQQGHYGYTF
v_gene: TRBV27
abundance: -
d_gene: -
j_gene: TRBJ1-2

CDR3nt: TGCAGTGCTGGCGCTCCCAATCAGCCCCAGCATTTT
CDR3aa: CSAGAPNQPQHF
v_gene: TRBV20-1
abundance: -
d_gene: -
j_gene: TRBJ1-5

CDR3nt: TGTGCCAGCAGCGCGGCCCAGACTAGCGGGGGAACCTACAATGAGCAGTTCTTC
CDR3aa: CASSAAQTSGGTYNEQFF
v_gene: TRBV9
abundance: -
d_gene: TRBD2
j_gene: TRBJ2-1

CDR3nt: TGTGCCAGCAGTGAGCCCGGGGGTTCTAGCACAGATACGCAGTATTTT
CDR3aa: CASSEPGGSSTDTQYF
v_gene: TRBV6-2/TRBV6-3
abundance: -
d_gene: -
j_gene: TRBJ2-3

CDR3nt: TGTGCCAGCAGTTACTCCGGACCCGGATGGGAGACCCAGTACTTC
CDR3aa: CASSYSGPGWETQYF
v_gene: TRBV6-5
abundance: -
d_gene: -
j_gene: TRBJ2-5

CDR3nt: TGTGCCATCAGGTCAGTTCGGTCAGGGGATGTGAACACTGAAGCTTTCTTT
CDR3aa: CAIRSVRSGDVNTEAFF
v_gene: TRBV10-3
abundance: -
d_gene: -
j_gene: TRBJ1-1

CDR3nt: TGTGCCAGCAGTAAGGGGACATCTACTAACTATGGCTACACCTTC
CDR3aa: CASSKGTSTNYGYTF
v_gene: TRBV2
abundance: -
d_gene: -
j_gene: TRBJ1-2

CDR3nt: TGCGCCGGCAGCCCCGGGACAGCCGGCACAGATACGCAGTATTTT
CDR3aa: CAGSPGTAGTDTQYF
v_gene: TRBV5-1
abundance: -
d_gene: TRBD1
j_gene: TRBJ2-3

CDR3nt: TGTGCCAGCAGCGTAGGGGGGCAATACGAGCAGTACTTC
CDR3aa: CASSVGGQYEQYF
v_gene: TRBV9
abundance: once
d_gene: -
j_gene: TRBJ2-7

CDR3nt: TGTGCCAGCAGCCCGACAGGGACGGGTCAGCCCCAGCATTTT
CDR3aa: CASSPTGTGQPQHF
v_gene: TRBV7-9
abundance: -
d_gene: TRBD1
j_gene: TRBJ1-5

CDR3nt: TGTGCCAGCAGCTCTGACCCAGGACAGAGTCAATACTATGGCTACACCTTC
CDR3aa: CASSSDPGQSQYYGYTF
v_gene: TRBV5-4
abundance: few
d_gene: -
j_gene: TRBJ1-2

CDR3nt: TGTGCCAGCAGCTTAGGGAGGGATGCCAAAAACATTCAGTACTTC
CDR3aa: CASSLGRDAKNIQYF
v_gene: TRBV7-9
abundance: few
d_gene: -
j_gene: TRBJ2-4

CDR3nt: TGTGCCAGCTCTCAGGACGGGGGAAATGAAAAACTGTTTTTT
CDR3aa: CASSQDGGNEKLFF
v_gene: TRBV6-2/TRBV6-3
abundance: few
d_gene: -
j_gene: TRBJ1-4

CDR3nt: TGTGCCAGCGGAAGCCTAGCGGGGGGGCCAGGGTACAATGAGCAGTTCTTC
CDR3aa: CASGSLAGGPGYNEQFF
v_gene: TRBV9
abundance: -
d_gene: TRBD2
j_gene: TRBJ2-1

CDR3nt: TGCGCCCGCAGCCAGTTACATGTACCCCCATTTTGGGATACGCAGTATTTT
CDR3aa: CARSQLHVPPFWDTQYF
v_gene: TRBV4-3
abundance: few
d_gene: -
j_gene: TRBJ2-3

CDR3nt: TGTGCCAGCGGGCCCAGGCGGTACGAGCAGTACTTC
CDR3aa: CASGPRRYEQYF
v_gene: TRBV6-6
abundance: -
d_gene: -
j_gene: TRBJ2-7

CDR3nt: TGTGCCAGCAGCCAAGATGGGGTCACTCATGGCTACACCTTC
CDR3aa: CASSQDGVTHGYTF
v_gene: TRBV4-2
abundance: few
d_gene: -
j_gene: TRBJ1-2

CDR3nt: TGCAGTGCGAAAAGACAGCCCTACGAGCAGTACTTC
CDR3aa: CSAKRQPYEQYF
v_gene: TRBV20-1
abundance: few
d_gene: -
j_gene: TRBJ2-7

CDR3nt: TGTGCCAGCATTGAGACTACATTGACAGGTTCCTACGAGCAGTACTTC
CDR3aa: CASIETTLTGSYEQYF
v_gene: TRBV2
abundance: -
d_gene: -
j_gene: TRBJ2-7

CDR3nt: TGTGCCAGCAGTTTTAGGGACGCAAACTATGGCTACACCTTC
CDR3aa: CASSFRDANYGYTF
v_gene: TRBV12-3/TRBV12-4
abundance: few
d_gene: -
j_gene: TRBJ1-2

CDR3nt: TGTGCCAGCACCGAACCAGACAGGGTCACCGGGGAGCTGTTTTTT
CDR3aa: CASTEPDRVTGELFF
v_gene: TRBV11-2
abundance: -
d_gene: TRBD1
j_gene: TRBJ2-2

CDR3nt: TGTGCCAGCAGCAATCGCAGGGGACTGACGAATGAGCAGTTCTTC
CDR3aa: CASSNRRGLTNEQFF
v_gene: TRBV27
abundance: few
d_gene: -
j_gene: TRBJ2-1